This is a list of T cell receptor beta chains from one sample in a study of molecular identifiers for immune sequencing clone quantification. TCRdb itself ran the PCR reads through MiXCR, one entry per CDR3 protein. The sample contains 60,000 to 70,000 distinct CDR3 sequences, under 20% of which appear only once. Sequencing input: naive CD8+ T cells from blood, with Jurkat cell RNA spiked in. The receptors derive from a human donor in good health. Some libraries in this study had Jurkat cell RNA spiked in. Both conserved end residues are part of each CDR3. The D gene is left open where the match is weak. Part of the rows lack a size; the others show once, few, many or a class for expanded clones.

>TRBV7-9|many|15|TRBJ1-5|NA
CASSLEGLGNQPQHF
TGTGCCAGCAGCTTAGAGGGCCTGGGCAATCAGCCCCAGCATTTT
>TRBV29-1|many|12|TRBJ1-1|NA
CSVKRIGTEAFF
TGCAGCGTGAAGCGTATTGGCACTGAAGCTTTCTTT
>TRBV27|many|12|TRBJ1-1|NA
CASRNPGTEAFF
TGTGCCAGCAGGAACCCGGGCACTGAAGCTTTCTTT
>TRBV29-1|NA|11|TRBJ2-7|NA
CSVEESYEQYF
TGCAGCGTTGAAGAGTCCTACGAGCAGTACTTC
>TRBV7-9|many|15|TRBJ2-5|NA
CASSLKRFGEETQYF
TGTGCCAGCAGCTTAAAGCGGTTTGGGGAAGAGACCCAGTACTTC
>TRBV11-2|many|17|TRBJ2-1|NA
CACSSHLLSGSYNEQFF
TGTGCCTGCAGTTCCCACCTATTGAGTGGGTCCTACAATGAGCAGTTCTTC
>TRBV5-4|many|14|TRBJ2-7|TRBD1
CASSQRTGDYEQYF
TGTGCCAGCAGCCAACGGACAGGAGACTACGAGCAGTACTTC
>TRBV13|NA|16|TRBJ2-1|NA
CASSLEGRGAYNEQFF
TGTGCCAGCAGCTTAGAGGGCAGGGGGGCGTACAATGAGCAGTTCTTC
>TRBV23-1|few|12|TRBJ2-7|NA
CASSHRDYEQYF
TGCGCCAGCAGTCACAGAGACTACGAGCAGTACTTC
>TRBV4-1|many|13|TRBJ2-7|NA
CASSPQVYYEQYF
TGCGCCAGCAGCCCTCAGGTTTACTACGAGCAGTACTTC
>TRBV24-1|many|14|TRBJ2-1|NA
CATTDRGRYNEQFF
TGTGCCACCACCGACCGTGGACGCTACAATGAGCAGTTCTTC
>TRBV11-3|many|20|TRBJ2-1|TRBD2
CASSLGGSVAGWFSYNEQFF
TGTGCCAGCAGCTTAGGTGGCTCGGTAGCGGGATGGTTTTCCTACAATGAGCAGTTCTTC
>TRBV5-1|NA|16|TRBJ2-5|TRBD2
CASSPGLAGYLETQYF
TGCGCCAGCAGCCCGGGACTAGCGGGCTATTTGGAGACCCAGTACTTC
>TRBV4-2|NA|13|TRBJ2-7|TRBD2
CASSHGGTPEQYF
TGTGCCAGCAGCCACGGGGGGACCCCAGAGCAGTACTTC
>TRBV4-3|NA|16|TRBJ2-7|NA
CASSQDRVGAQNEQYF
TGCGCCAGCAGCCAAGACAGGGTTGGGGCTCAAAACGAGCAGTACTTC
>TRBV7-9|NA|15|TRBJ2-7|NA
CASSPGAYYAYEQYF
TGTGCCAGCAGCCCCGGGGCCTATTACGCCTACGAGCAGTACTTC
>TRBV30|many|18|TRBJ2-5|NA
CAWSSRLGTLGAKETQYF
TGTGCCTGGAGTTCGCGCTTGGGGACGCTCGGCGCTAAAGAGACCCAGTACTTC
>TRBV3-1|many|17|TRBJ2-6|NA
CASSQDREAAGANVLTF
TGTGCCAGCAGCCAAGACAGGGAAGCGGCTGGGGCCAACGTCCTGACTTTC
>TRBV12-3/TRBV12-4|NA|13|TRBJ1-1|TRBD1
CASGQGVGTEAFF
TGTGCCAGCGGGCAGGGGGTTGGGACTGAAGCTTTCTTT
>TRBV4-1|many|15|TRBJ2-3|TRBD2
CASSQVPSGTDTQYF
TGCGCCAGCAGCCAAGTACCTAGCGGAACAGATACGCAGTATTTT
>TRBV5-4|few|17|TRBJ2-1|NA
CASRPIEGGWSYNEQFF
TGTGCCAGCAGACCCATCGAGGGGGGTTGGTCCTACAATGAGCAGTTCTTC
>TRBV28|many|16|TRBJ2-5|TRBD1
CASSRDRVRGEETQYF
TGTGCCAGCAGTCGAGACAGGGTACGGGGCGAAGAGACCCAGTACTTC
>TRBV12-3/TRBV12-4|few|11|TRBJ2-7|NA
CASSLSREQYF
TGTGCCAGCAGTTTAAGTCGCGAGCAGTACTTC
>TRBV5-4|NA|16|TRBJ2-3|TRBD2
CASSWGGVRAADTQYF
TGTGCCAGCAGCTGGGGGGGGGTTCGGGCTGCAGATACGCAGTATTTT
>TRBV6-2/TRBV6-3|many|11|TRBJ2-5|NA
CASRLTETQYF
TGTGCCAGCAGGCTAACTGAGACCCAGTACTTC
>TRBV7-2|NA|15|TRBJ2-7|TRBD2
CASSLELAVAYEQYF
TGTGCCAGCAGCTTAGAACTAGCGGTGGCCTACGAGCAGTACTTC
>TRBV30|many|13|TRBJ2-7|TRBD2
CAWTGLADREQYF
TGTGCCTGGACCGGACTAGCGGACCGGGAGCAGTACTTC
>TRBV4-1|NA|14|TRBJ2-7|NA
CASSQENRIYEQYF
TGCGCCAGCAGCCAAGAAAACAGGATCTACGAGCAGTACTTC
>TRBV15|NA|15|TRBJ2-7|TRBD1
CAISKGDSEEYEQYF
TGTGCCATCAGCAAAGGGGACAGCGAGGAATACGAGCAGTACTTC
>TRBV27|NA|16|TRBJ2-1|NA
CASTIYGRSSYNEQFF
TGTGCCAGCACCATATACGGGCGAAGCTCCTACAATGAGCAGTTCTTC
>TRBV20-1|many|14|TRBJ2-7|NA
CSAGEQGPLSEQYF
TGCAGTGCGGGTGAACAGGGCCCCTTGAGCGAGCAGTACTTC
>TRBV27|many|17|TRBJ2-3|TRBD2
CASSLSLAGGPEDTQYF
TGTGCCAGCAGTCTCTCACTAGCGGGAGGGCCAGAAGATACGCAGTATTTT
>TRBV29-1|many|15|TRBJ1-2|NA
CSVESRDPDHYGYTF
TGCAGCGTTGAAAGTCGGGATCCTGACCACTATGGCTACACCTTC